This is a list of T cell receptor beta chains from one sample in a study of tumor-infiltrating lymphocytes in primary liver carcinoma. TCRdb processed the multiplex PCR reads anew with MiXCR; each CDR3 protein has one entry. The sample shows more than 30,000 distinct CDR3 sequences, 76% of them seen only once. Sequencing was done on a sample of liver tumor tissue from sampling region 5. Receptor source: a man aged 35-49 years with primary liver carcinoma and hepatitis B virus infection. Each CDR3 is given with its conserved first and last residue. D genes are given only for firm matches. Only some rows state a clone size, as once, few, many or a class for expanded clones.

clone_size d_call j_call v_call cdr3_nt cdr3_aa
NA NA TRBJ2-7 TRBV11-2 TGTACCAGCAGCTTAGGCGGAGGGTATTCCGAGCAGTACTTC CTSSLGGGYSEQYF
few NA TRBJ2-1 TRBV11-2 TGTGCCAGCAGCTTATACCGGCTAGTTAGCAAGCGGTTCTTC CASSLYRLVSKRFF
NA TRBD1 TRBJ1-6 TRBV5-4 TGTGTCAGCTGCACGGGACAGGGGCATAATTCACCCCTCCACTTT CVSCTGQGHNSPLHF
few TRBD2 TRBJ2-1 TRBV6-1 TGTGCCAGCAGAGGGGCTAGCGGAACTCACAATGAGCAGTTCTTC CASRGASGTHNEQFF
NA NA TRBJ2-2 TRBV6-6 TGTGCTAGCACCACAAGAGGTTGGGTCACGGACAAGAGGGAGCTGTTTTTT CASTTRGWVTDKRELFF
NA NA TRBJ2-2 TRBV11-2 TGTGCCAGCAGCTTTGTGGTATCGAACACCGGGGAGCTGTTGTTT CASSFVVSNTGELLF
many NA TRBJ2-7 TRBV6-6 TGTGCCAGCAGTGGTAGGGTCGGCGAGCAGTACTTC CASSGRVGEQYF
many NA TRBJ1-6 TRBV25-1 TGTGCCAGCAGTGAATTTGAAGGCGATCGAATTTCACCCCTCCACTTT CASSEFEGDRISPLHF
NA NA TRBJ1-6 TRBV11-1 TGTGCCAGCAGCTTAAAAGGGAACTCACCCCTCCGCTTT CASSLKGNSPLRF
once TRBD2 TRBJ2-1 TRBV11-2 TGTGCCAGCAGCTTCAGGCATGGGCTGGGGCGGGAGTGGTGGAACTACAGTGAGCAGTTCTTC CASSFRHGLGREWWNYSEQFF
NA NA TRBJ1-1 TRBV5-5 TGTGCCAGCAGCTTGGGGGACCGGTCCACCTTAAAAACTGAAGCTTTCTTT CASSLGDRSTLKTEAFF
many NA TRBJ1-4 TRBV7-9 TGTGCCAGCAGCTCCGGACGGGCTACGGCTAATGAAAAACTGTTTTTT CASSSGRATANEKLFF
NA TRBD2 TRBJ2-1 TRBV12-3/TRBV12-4 TGTGCCAGCAGTGTAGCGCTCGGACTAGCGGGAGGGCCGGATACAAATGAGCAGTTCTTC CASSVALGLAGGPDTNEQFF
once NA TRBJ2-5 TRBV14 TGTGCCAGCAGCCATATGATCGGGAGCCCGCAAGAGACCCAGTACTTC CASSHMIGSPQETQYF
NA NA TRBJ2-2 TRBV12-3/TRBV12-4 TGTGCCAGAAGTTTATGGGGGGCGCCCACCGAGGAGCTGTTTTTT CARSLWGAPTEELFF
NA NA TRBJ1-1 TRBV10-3 TGTGCCATCACGAGCGGACGGGGCTTGTCTGAAGCTTTCTTC CAITSGRGLSEAFF
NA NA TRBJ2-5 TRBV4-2 TGTGCCAGCAGCCAAGGGGCCGAGGCCCAATACTTC CASSQGAEAQYF
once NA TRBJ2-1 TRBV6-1 NA CASNARWGQGSEHFF
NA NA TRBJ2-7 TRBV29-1 TGCAGCGTTGTTGAGAACGGGCAAAAGCCCTACGAGCACTACTTC CSVVENGQKPYEHYF
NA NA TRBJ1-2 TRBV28 TGTGCCAGCAGTTCCAGGTGGGGTAACCTGGCTAACTATGGCTACACCTTC CASSSRWGNLANYGYTF
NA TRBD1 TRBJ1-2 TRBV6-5 TGTGCCAGCAGTTATTCGAGGGACAGGGTGGACTACACCTTC CASSYSRDRVDYTF
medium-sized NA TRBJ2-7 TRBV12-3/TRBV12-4 TGTGCCAGCAGGGCCCAACAGGGAGACTACGAGCAGTACTTC CASRAQQGDYEQYF
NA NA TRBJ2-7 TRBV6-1 TGTGCCAGCAGTGAAAGGAGGCAGGGGAACGAGCAGTACTTC CASSERRQGNEQYF
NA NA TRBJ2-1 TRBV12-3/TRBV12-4 TGTGCCAGTGGACTGGGAGGCTACAATAAGCAGTTCTTC CASGLGGYNKQFF
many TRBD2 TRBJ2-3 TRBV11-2 TGTGCCAGCAGCTGGGGGGGAACCACAGATACGCAGTATTTT CASSWGGTTDTQYF
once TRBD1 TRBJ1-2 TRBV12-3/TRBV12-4 TGTGCCGGCAGCCTCGGGCAGGGGGCAAACCATGGCTACACCTTC CAGSLGQGANHGYTF
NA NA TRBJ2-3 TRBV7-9 TGTGCCAGCAGCATAGTGGGGGCCCTTGGGATGCATACGCAGTATTTT CASSIVGALGMHTQYF
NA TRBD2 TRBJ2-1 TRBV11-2 TGTGCCAGTAACTTAGATGGGCGATTCAGCGGGACCCTTTACGATGAGCAGTTCTTC CASNLDGRFSGTLYDEQFF
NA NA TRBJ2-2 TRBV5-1 TGCGCCAGCTGCTTGGGGTCTTACACCGAGGAGCTGTTTTTT CASCLGSYTEELFF
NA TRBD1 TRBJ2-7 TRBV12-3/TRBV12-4 TGTGTCAGTAATATGGGGACAGGGGGGTCCTACGAGCAGTACTTC CVSNMGTGGSYEQYF
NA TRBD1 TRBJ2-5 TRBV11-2 TGTGCCAGCAGCTTAACAGTAGGGGGCTCGGGTGAGACCCAATACTTC CASSLTVGGSGETQYF
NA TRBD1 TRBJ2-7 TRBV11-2 TGTGTCAGCAGCTTAAGTTCAGGGGGCGAGCAGTACTTC CVSSLSSGGEQYF
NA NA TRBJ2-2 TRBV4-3 TGCGCCAGCAACCAAAAGCCGGAAGGAAACCCCGGGGAGCTGTTTTTT CASNQKPEGNPGELFF
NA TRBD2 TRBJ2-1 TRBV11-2 TGTGCCAGCAGGACTAACATAGCGGGAGGGTACAATGAGCAGTTCTTC CASRTNIAGGYNEQFF
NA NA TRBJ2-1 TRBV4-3 TGCGCCAGCAGCCATGAAAGCCGCGGGGATTACAATGAGCAGTTCTTT CASSHESRGDYNEQFF
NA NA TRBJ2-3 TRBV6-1 TGTACCAGCAATGATGAGGCAGGGGTGGCAGATACGCAGAATTTT CTSNDEAGVADTQNF
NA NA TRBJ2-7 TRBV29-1 TGCGGCGTCCGCACAGGGCGAACCTACGAGCAGTACTTC CGVRTGRTYEQYF
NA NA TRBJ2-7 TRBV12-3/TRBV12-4 TGTGCCAGCACCCGACGGGAATACTACGAGCAGTACTTC CASTRREYYEQYF
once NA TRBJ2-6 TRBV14 TGTGCCAGCAGCCGAAGGGGGGATAACTCTGGGGCCGACGTCCTGACTTTC CASSRRGDNSGADVLTF
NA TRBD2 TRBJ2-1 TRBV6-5 TGTGCCATCGGGATAGGGACTAGCGAGTTCTTC CAIGIGTSEFF
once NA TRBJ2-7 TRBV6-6 TGTGCCAGAAGCCACACAACAGTCTACGAGCACTACTTC CARSHTTVYEHYF
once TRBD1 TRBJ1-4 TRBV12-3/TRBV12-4 TGTGCCAGCAGTCAACCGGACAGGGTAGCGGAAAAATTGTCTTTT CASSQPDRVAEKLSF
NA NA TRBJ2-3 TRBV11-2 TGTGCTAGCAGCTTGATTAGCATAGATATGCAGTATTTT CASSLISIDMQYF
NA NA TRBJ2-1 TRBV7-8 TGTGCCGGCAGCCCGCTTGGAGGCTTGGCGGTCTCCTACAATGAGCAGTTCTTC CAGSPLGGLAVSYNEQFF
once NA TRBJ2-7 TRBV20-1 TGTATTGCTAGAGTAGCGAGAGGGAACCACGAGCAGTACTTC CIARVARGNHEQYF
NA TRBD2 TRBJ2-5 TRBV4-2 TGTGCCAACTGCCAAGATCCCCCGGGGGGAGAAGAGGCCCAGTACTTC CANCQDPPGGEEAQYF
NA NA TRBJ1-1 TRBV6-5 TGTGCCAGCAGCGGGAAGTTCAGCACTGAAGCTTTCTTT CASSGKFSTEAFF
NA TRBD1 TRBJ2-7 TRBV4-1 TGCGCCAGTAGCCAAGGACAGGGAAACTACGAGCAGTACTTC CASSQGQGNYEQYF
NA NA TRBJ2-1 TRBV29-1 TGCAGCGTCGGCTACGATGAGCGGTTCTTC CSVGYDERFF
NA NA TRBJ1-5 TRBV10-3 TGTGCCATCAGTTGGTATGAGGGCGATCAGCTCCAGCATTTT CAISWYEGDQLQHF
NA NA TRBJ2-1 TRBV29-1 TGCAGTGCCCGCCCTGGGGGGAATGAGCTGTTCTTC CSARPGGNELFF
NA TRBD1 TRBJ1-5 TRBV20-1 TGCAGTGTACGGACAGGGTCTGTTCAGCCCCAGCATTTT CSVRTGSVQPQHF
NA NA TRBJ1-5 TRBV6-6 TGTGACAGTAGCCAATTCTCGGGGGTTGGTGATAGCAATCAGCCCCAGCATTTT CDSSQFSGVGDSNQPQHF